The clone carrying this T cell receptor (beta chain) was detected once. Clones were read by immunoSEQ multiplex PCR, and TCRdb kept only the in-frame ones, dropping some. Of tens of thousands of clones in the sample, 88% were seen once. The sample comes from a study of sequential checkpoint blockade in melanoma. In the study overall: Randomization was 1:1 between first-line nivolumab→ipilimumab and ipilimumab→nivolumab.

Specified treatment: randomized to nivolumab then ipilimumab (arm A) or the reverse (arm B). J gave up 4 bases and V 6 bases, and 6 bases lay outside the gene matches. The CDR3 runs to 14 residues. The germline CDR1 and CDR2 sequences are PRHDT and FYEKMQ (reference sequence). This TCR derives from a human donor with melanoma. Here the sequenced sample was CD8+ T cells sorted from blood (inferred from file names), taken from a patient given nivolumab and ipilimumab in sequence. This chain uses TRBV13 with TRBJ2-1; the match to TRBD2 covers 7 bases. CDR3 coding DNA: TGTGCCAGCAGGGCGGGAGCGGGGTACAATGAGCAGTTCTTC. Residues: CASRAGAGYNEQFF.